This entry concerns a single T cell receptor beta chain. Its antigen is still unknown. The record originates from a study of immune heterogeneity within non-small cell lung tumors. Study information: There were a few squamous cell carcinomas, nine to ten non-squamous carcinomas and 1 tumor not otherwise specified. General study points: T-cell receptor beta clonotypes at high frequency differed largely between individual patients. While identical dominant CDR3 beta clonotypes recurred across tumor sites within a patient, high-frequency clones unique to individual sites also appeared.

This CDR3 is 13 amino acids long. The trim removed 1 base at V and 6 bases at J, leaving 0 bases unmatched. Germline CDR1 is SEHNR and CDR2 is FQNEAQ (reference sequence). The TCR beta CDR3 region underwent multiplex PCR amplification with 32 V and 13 J primers. TCRdb re-derived calls from the multiplex PCR reads in MiXCR, one entry per CDR3 protein. The data show some 10,000 distinct CDR3 sequences, around a sixth seen once. Bulk tumor genomic DNA, 600 ng per sample, was used as template. In surgery, several biopsies were collected from each primary tumor at widely spaced sites. Untreated, newly diagnosed non-small cell lung cancer patients underwent curative surgery.

This TCR derives from a middle-aged man with non-small cell lung cancer. The rearrangement links TRBV7-9 to TRBJ2-1, with 7 bases matching TRBD2. The sequenced sample was lung tumor tissue. CDR3 amino acids: CASSLGTSNEQFF. The DNA for the CDR3 is TGTGCCAGCAGCTTAGGGACTAGCAATGAGCAGTTCTTC.